Each of the 30 T cell receptor beta chains below was sequenced from the same sample in a study of T cells in Graves' hyperthyroidism and ophthalmopathy. TCR beta CDR3 regions were amplified from RNA. The HTBI primer set drove a first-round RT-PCR of the TCR CDR3. TCRdb recomputed calls from the multiplex PCR reads with MiXCR, one row per CDR3 protein. The sample consists of 600,000 to 800,000 distinct CDR3 sequences, over 35% of them appearing once. The sequencing input was blood. Every receptor here comes from a woman in her forties with Graves' hyperthyroidism.

The rearrangement links TRBV4-3 to TRBJ1-2; possibly TRBD1 for D (6 bases). CDR3 length: 11 amino acids. Germline V lookup: CDR1 LGHNA, CDR2 YSLEER. V lost 5 bases and J lost 11, with 12 bases in between. In DNA, the CDR3 is TGCGCCAGCAGCACCCGGACAGAATACACCTTC. Protein sequence: CASSTRTEYTF.

This clonotype appeared many times. This rearrangement joins TRBV20-1 to TRBJ2-5; D may correspond to TRBD1 or TRBD2 (5 bases each). V dropped 4 bases and J dropped 5 bases, with 17 bases sitting between them. CDR1 is DFQATT and CDR2 is SNEGSKA in the germline V gene (reference sequence). There are 14 residues in the CDR3. Here the CDR3 DNA reads TGCAGTGCTACCCGGGGCGGTGCCGGGGAGACCCAGTACTTC. It encodes CSATRGGAGETQYF.

This clonotype was recorded at least ten times. This chain connects TRBV15 to TRBJ1-4; no definite D call. The CDR3 totals 13 residues. V lost 8 bases to trimming and J lost 4 bases, with 11 bases between them. In germline, CDR1 is LNHNV, CDR2 YYDKDF (reference sequence). The CDR3 region is CATCRDGNEKLFF. CDR3 nucleotides: TGTGCCACCTGTCGGGATGGTAATGAAAAACTGTTTTTT.

CDR3 DNA sequence: TGTGCCACCAGTGAAGGGGTGAGGGAGACAGGGCTGAATCAGCCCCAGCATTTT. Encoded protein: CATSEGVRETGLNQPQHF. The chain is built from TRBV24-1 and TRBJ1-5; 7 bases align to TRBD1. From germline, CDR1 is KGHDR and CDR2 SFDVKD. After removal of 4 bases from V and 4 bases from J, the junction contained 15 bases not matched to a gene. The CDR3 covers 18 residues.

This clonotype was detected a few times. The chain combines TRBV6-2 or TRBV6-3 with TRBJ1-5; 12 nucleotides align to TRBD1. The V gene end was trimmed by 3 bases and the J gene end by 2 bases; junction bases not matched to a gene: 8. The CDR3 consists of 18 residues. Germline CDR1 reads MNHEY; CDR2 reads SVGEGT. CDR3 region: CASSYSGTGGFGNQPQHF. DNA for the CDR3: TGTGCCAGCAGTTATTCTGGGACAGGGGGCTTCGGCAATCAGCCCCAGCATTTT.

This clonotype was recorded at least ten times. This chain links TRBV2 with TRBJ1-5; D unclear. This CDR3 contains 11 residues. Germline V gene sequence: CDR1 SNHLY, CDR2 FYNNEI. The V end lost 8 bases, the J end lost 3 bases, and 5 bases lay between the germline ends. CDR3 DNA: TGTGCCAGCGAATTCAATCAGCCCCAGCATTTT. Translated, it gives CASEFNQPQHF.

For this clonotype: A read error is possible here, since a much larger clone lies one base away. The chain carries TRBV7-9 and TRBJ1-4, with D perhaps TRBD1 (5 bases). The CDR3 covers 14 residues. Per germline, CDR1 SEHNR and CDR2 FQNEAQ (reference sequence). Trimming pared 5 bases from V and 6 bases from J, leaving 13 bases between. The CDR3 loop is CASSGTGGYEKLFF. As DNA, the CDR3 is TGTGCCAGCAGCGGAACCGGGGGATATGAAAAACTGTTTTTT.

The chain recombines TRBV5-1 with TRBJ2-7, with D tentatively TRBD1 (5 bases). The CDR3 runs to 16 residues. Germline V gene sequence: CDR1 SGHRS, CDR2 YFSETQ. V dropped 2 bases and J dropped 1 base, with 16 bases sitting between them. In nucleotides, the CDR3 is TGCGCCAGCAGCTTCCGTGTTGGGGCAGGGTCCTACGAGCAGTACTTC. It translates to CASSFRVGAGSYEQYF.

Many counts were recorded for this clonotype. This rearrangement joins TRBV12-3 or TRBV12-4 to TRBJ2-7; 7 positions match TRBD1. Trimming took 5 bases from V and 2 from J; bases not matched to a gene: 3. CDR3 length equals 13 residues. CDR3 nucleotides: TGTGCCAGCAGTACGACAGGGCCCTACGAGCAGTACTTC. Translated: CASSTTGPYEQYF.

At least ten counts were recorded for this clonotype. The chain carries TRBV10-3 and TRBJ2-7; 8 bases match TRBD2. The CDR3 is made up of 15 amino acids. CDR1 and CDR2 (germline): ENHRY, SYGVKD. V dropped 6 bases and J dropped 0; count of bases not matched to a gene: 7. The CDR3 DNA follows: TGTGCCATCAGCGGCATAGCGGGAAACTCCTACGAGCAGTACTTC. Amino acid sequence: CAISGIAGNSYEQYF.

The chain carries TRBV7-2 and TRBJ2-7; 10 bases are shared with TRBD2. Trimming cost V 4 bases and J 9 bases; bases outside gene matches: 21. Germline CDR1 is SGHTA and CDR2 is FQGNSA. The CDR3 extends over 18 amino acids. CDR3 amino acids: CASSSSGTGGTSVSRQYF. For the CDR3, the DNA is TGTGCCAGCAGCTCATCCGGGACAGGAGGGACTAGCGTTAGTCGGCAGTACTTC.

The table lists this clonotype with many counts. The chain has TRBV10-3 and TRBJ2-2; D is unresolved. This CDR3 spans 15 amino acids. Germline CDR1 ENHRY, CDR2 SYGVKD. Deletions cut 6 bases from V and 2 bases from J, with 13 bases between. This chain's CDR3 is CAIRRTAVNTGELFF. Here the CDR3 DNA reads TGTGCCATCAGACGGACGGCCGTAAACACCGGGGAGCTGTTTTTT.

This clonotype appeared many times. The V gene is TRBV15, the J gene TRBJ2-2, with TRBD2 matching 7 bases. This CDR3 comprises 17 residues. In germline, CDR1 is LNHNV, CDR2 YYDKDF (reference sequence). The ends lost 5 bases at V and 3 bases at J; junction bases unmatched: 12. The CDR3 region is CATSGNPLAPHTGELFF. In nucleotides, the CDR3 is TGTGCCACCAGCGGGAACCCACTAGCGCCACACACCGGGGAGCTGTTTTTT. Variable domain in full (rest from reference TRBV15 and TRBJ2-2): DAMVIQNPRYQVTQFGKPVTLSCSQTLNHNVMYWYQQKSSQAPKLLFHYYDKDFNNEADTPDNFQSRRPNTSFCFLDIRSPGLGDTAMYLCATSGNPLAPHTGELFFGEGSRLTVL.

A word on this clonotype: Sequence at one end of the junction differs from germline and may be a read error. V gene TRBV7-2 combines with J gene TRBJ2-5; the D is unclear. Germline V lookup: CDR1 SGHTA, CDR2 FQGNSA. The length of the CDR3 is 13 residues. The CDR3, as DNA: TGCGCCAGCAGCTTGGGGTCTACGGAGACCCAGTACTTC. It codes for CASSLGSTETQYF. Drawing the rest from reference TRBV7-2 and TRBJ2-5, the complete variable domain is GAGVSQSPSNKVTEKGKDVELRCDPISGHTALYWYRQSLGQGLEFLIYFQGNSAPDKSGLPSDRFSAERTGGSVSTLTIQRTQQEDSAVYLCASSLGSTETQYFGPGTRLLVL.

This clonotype was counted ten times or more. The V gene is TRBV2, the J gene TRBJ2-2; D perhaps matches TRBD1 (6 bases). The germline CDR1 and CDR2 sequences are SNHLY and FYNNEI. V dropped 0 bases and J dropped 0 bases, with 11 bases sitting between them. CDR3 length equals 17 residues. CDR3 in DNA: TGTGCCAGCAGTGAAGCACGAGGGGGTACGAACACCGGGGAGCTGTTTTTT. It codes for CASSEARGGTNTGELFF.

This clonotype appeared many times. This chain joins TRBV7-2 and TRBJ2-7; 7 nucleotides match TRBD1. CDR1 is SGHTA and CDR2 is FQGNSA in the germline V gene. Germline trimming cut 0 bases from V and 3 bases from J; bases unmatched to any gene: 8. This CDR3 contains 16 residues. Here the CDR3 DNA reads TGTGCCAGCAGCTTAGCGTTAGGGGGACAGAACTACGAGCAGTACTTC. This sequence encodes CASSLALGGQNYEQYF.

The chain uses TRBV20-1 and TRBJ1-6; D possibly corresponds to TRBD1 (5 bases). The V and J ends lost 4 bases and 5 bases respectively, with 15 bases between them. Per the germline V gene, CDR1 is DFQATT and CDR2 is SNEGSKA (reference sequence). The CDR3 has 15 residues. CDR3 residues: CSATPTQGHNSPLHF. CDR3 DNA: TGCAGTGCTACCCCAACCCAGGGTCATAATTCACCCCTCCACTTT.

The chain couples TRBV7-2 to TRBJ1-4, with TRBD1 as a possible D gene (6 bases). The CDR3 contains 15 residues. V was shortened by 5 bases and J by 7 bases, with 17 bases between the two germline ends. From germline, CDR1 is SGHTA and CDR2 FQGNSA. The CDR3 sequence is CASSQTQGWGEKLFF. The CDR3 coding sequence is TGTGCCAGCAGCCAAACACAGGGATGGGGTGAAAAACTGTTTTTT.

In regard to this clonotype: A single base separates this from a much larger clone, so it may be a read error. The V and J genes are TRBV7-2 and TRBJ1-1, with 7 positions matching TRBD1. The J segment lost 8 bases and the V segment lost 3 bases, leaving 3 bases of the junction unmatched. Germline V gene sequence: CDR1 SGHTA, CDR2 FQGNSA. The CDR3 is 12 amino acids. The chain's CDR3 is CASSLQGEEAFF. For the CDR3, the DNA is TGTGCCAGCAGCTTGCAGGGGGAGGAAGCTTTCTTT.

The CDR3 DNA sequence: TGTGCCAGCAGTTGGGGGAGTGCCACCGGGGAGCTGTTTTTT. This sequence encodes CASSWGSATGELFF. The chain recombines TRBV25-1 with TRBJ2-2; tentatively, D is TRBD1 or TRBD2 (5 bases each). The CDR3 runs 14 residues. The germline V and J ends were trimmed by 5 bases and 4 bases, with 11 bases remaining between them. Germline CDR1 reads MGHDK; CDR2 reads SYGVNS.

The chain joins TRBV4-2 to TRBJ1-2, with TRBD1 matching 8 bases. Germline V gives CDR1 LGHNA, CDR2 YNFKEQ. Trimming at V came to 2 bases and at J to 8 bases, leaving 10 bases not matched to a gene. The CDR3 covers 15 residues. The CDR3 here is CASSQPGQDGEGYTF. The CDR3 bases are TGTGCCAGCAGCCAACCGGGACAGGATGGCGAAGGCTACACCTTC.

The gene calls are TRBV7-2 and TRBJ2-7; 11 bases line up with TRBD1. The CDR3 runs 15 residues. Germline CDR1 is SGHTA and CDR2 is FQGNSA. Trimming took 6 bases from V and 0 from J; bases not matched to a gene: 4. The CDR3 sequence is CASRGTGGPSYEQYF. The CDR3 DNA is TGTGCCAGCAGAGGGACAGGGGGTCCCTCCTACGAGCAGTACTTC.

Worth noting for this clonotype: At one boundary the junction diverges from the germline segment, which might be a read error. The rearrangement joins TRBV18 to TRBJ2-5, with D unclear. The length of the CDR3 is 13 residues. CDR1 is KGHSH, CDR2 LQKENI, per germline. CDR3 DNA: TGTGCCAGCTCACCGGAGTACCAAGCGACCCAGTACTTC. Protein sequence: CASSPEYQATQYF. Full variable domain (remainder filled in from reference TRBV18 and TRBJ2-5): NAGVMQNPRHLVRRRGQEARLRCSPMKGHSHVYWYRQLPEEGLKFMVYLQKENIIDESGMPKERFSAEFPKEGPSILRIQQVVRGDSAAYFCASSPEYQATQYFGPGTRLLVL.

This clonotype was seen a handful of times. The junction departs from germline at one end; a sequencing error may be responsible. V gene TRBV7-9 combines with J gene TRBJ2-7; 8 bases align to TRBD2. This CDR3 is 17 amino acids long. The V gene's germline CDR1 is SEHNR and CDR2 FQNEAQ (reference sequence). CDR3 coding DNA: TGTGCCAGCAGCCTAGCACGCCTGGGGACTAGTAACCACGAGCAGTACTTC. Its protein is CASSLARLGTSNHEQYF.

A few counts support this clonotype. This rearrangement joins TRBV3-1 to TRBJ2-7, with 8 nucleotides matching TRBD1. Germline V gene lookup returns CDR1 LGHDT and CDR2 YNNKEL (reference sequence). Trimming took 2 bases from V and 3 from J; bases not matched to a gene: 6. The CDR3 is 15 residues long. The CDR3 DNA reads as TGTGCCAGCAGCCAACCCGGGACAGGAAGCTACGAGCAGTACTTC. This sequence encodes CASSQPGTGSYEQYF.

V usage is TRBV6-6 and J usage is TRBJ1-2, with D maybe TRBD1 (6 bases). Germline-derived CDR1 and CDR2 are MNHNY and SVGAGI (reference sequence). The ends were cut back, 10 bases at V and 0 bases at J, with 12 bases in the middle. CDR3 length: 13 amino acids. The CDR3 sequence: CAIGQTTNYGYTF. Here the CDR3 DNA reads TGTGCCATAGGACAGACTACTAACTATGGCTACACCTTC.

This clonotype was seen ten or more times. This chain links TRBV7-8 with TRBJ1-5; D remains ambiguous. Per germline, CDR1 SGHVS and CDR2 FQNEAQ. V lost 5 bases and J 0 bases, leaving 11 bases between the germline ends. This CDR3 is built from 15 residues. CDR3 nucleotides: TGTGCCAGCAGCACTCGGAGCCGTAGCAATCAGCCCCAGCATTTT. Its protein product is CASSTRSRSNQPQHF.

This clonotype has just a few counts. The rearrangement joins TRBV4-3 to TRBJ2-7, with a weak D call TRBD1 (6 bases). The CDR3 consists of 16 residues. Trimming removed 0 bases at V and 3 bases at J, with 15 bases between. Germline assignment: CDR1 LGHNA and CDR2 YSLEER. The CDR3 coding sequence is TGCGCCAGCAGCCAAGAAGGGGAACAGGGCAACTACGAGCAGTACTTC. This sequence encodes CASSQEGEQGNYEQYF.

The sample holds many counts of this clonotype. The chain couples TRBV7-9 to TRBJ2-5; D gene unclear. The length of the CDR3 is 15 residues. Germline-derived CDR1 and CDR2 are SEHNR and FQNEAQ (reference sequence). V lost 1 base and J lost 1, with 10 bases in between. In DNA, the CDR3 is TGTGCCAGCAGCTTAGAGGGCACCGCCCAAGAGACCCAGTACTTC. Protein: CASSLEGTAQETQYF.

This clonotype was found many times. This chain uses TRBV10-3 with TRBJ1-6; TRBD1 might be the D (6 bases). The CDR3 is 13 residues long. In germline, CDR1 is ENHRY, CDR2 SYGVKD. The V end lost 6 bases, the J end lost 14 bases, and 17 bases lay between the germline ends. The CDR3: CAIRKGDTVSLHF. The DNA for the CDR3 is TGTGCCATCAGAAAAGGGGACACGGTATCCCTCCACTTT.